The 22 T cell receptor beta chains given below trace back to one sample, sequenced in a study of T cells in Graves' hyperthyroidism and ophthalmopathy. Regions amplified from RNA transcripts were the TCR beta CDR3 regions. A set of HTBI primers served as the primers for a first-round RT-PCR of the TCR CDR3. Via MiXCR, TCRdb re-called the multiplex PCR reads, giving one row per CDR3 protein. The data show about 560,000 distinct CDR3 sequences, around 42% seen once. Sequencing was performed on peripheral blood or thyroid tissue (not recorded which). These receptors all stem from a woman under 30 with Graves' hyperthyroidism.

This clonotype was recorded a few times. The rearrangement uses TRBV12-3 or TRBV12-4 and TRBJ2-7; TRBD1 is a possible D gene (6 bases). V lost 6 bases to trimming and J lost 0 bases, with 12 bases between them. The CDR3 sequence is 14 residues long. CDR3 in amino acids: CASSSDSYSYEQYF. For the CDR3, the DNA is TGTGCCAGCAGCTCGGACAGCTACTCCTACGAGCAGTACTTC.

V and J are TRBV2 and TRBJ1-4; 11 bases line up with TRBD1. V was pared by 6 bases and J by 8 bases, with 11 bases of the junction left unmatched. This CDR3 is 16 amino acids long. The V gene's germline CDR1 is SNHLY and CDR2 FYNNEI. The CDR3 loop reads CASSPGQGAAGEKLFF. In DNA, the CDR3 is TGTGCCAGCAGCCCTGGACAGGGGGCAGCGGGCGAAAAACTGTTTTTT.

As to this clonotype: A much larger clone is a single base away; this may be a read error. The rearrangement joins TRBV7-9 to TRBJ1-2; possible D gene TRBD1, 5 bases. Deletions cut 4 bases from V and 8 bases from J, with 17 bases between. The germline gives CDR1 SEHNR, CDR2 FQNEAQ (reference sequence). The length of the CDR3 is 14 residues. CDR3 DNA: TGTGCCAGCAGCTCGGGAGCAGGACGACAGGGCTACACCTTC. It is translated as CASSSGAGRQGYTF. Full variable domain (outside the CDR3, taken from reference TRBV7-9 and TRBJ1-2): DTGVSQNPRHKITKRGQNVTFRCDPISEHNRLYWYRQTLGQGPEFLTYFQNEAQLEKSRLLSDRFSAERPKGSFSTLEIQRTEQGDSAMYLCASSSGAGRQGYTFGSGTRLTVV.

The rearrangement links TRBV29-1 to TRBJ2-7; D is possibly TRBD1 (5 bases). Looked up from germline, CDR1 is SQVTM and CDR2 is ANQGSEA. This CDR3 region has 13 residues. The V end was cut by 3 bases, the J end by 2 bases, with 11 bases between. As DNA, the CDR3 is TGCAGCGTTGATGGGGCAGGGCCCTACGAGCAGTACTTC. This encodes CSVDGAGPYEQYF.

This clonotype was seen only a few times. The chain employs TRBV2 and TRBJ1-4; TRBD1 might be the D (5 bases). The CDR3 loop spans 15 amino acids. The V gene's germline CDR1 is SNHLY and CDR2 FYNNEI. Trimming pared 6 bases from V and 3 bases from J, leaving 14 bases between. The CDR3 DNA sequence: TGTGCCAGCAGCCCGTCGGGGGTGGCTAATGAAAAACTGTTTTTT. Protein product: CASSPSGVANEKLFF.

J is TRBJ2-5 and V is TRBV6-2 or TRBV6-3; perhaps D is TRBD1 or TRBD2 (5 bases each). The CDR3 covers 14 residues. Germline assignment: CDR1 MNHEY and CDR2 SVGEGT. V was shortened by 1 base and J by 5 bases, with 11 bases between the two germline ends. The CDR3 protein is CASSYLGVGETQYF. Here the CDR3 DNA reads TGTGCCAGCAGTTACTTGGGGGTTGGGGAGACCCAGTACTTC.

The rearrangement links TRBV11-2 to TRBJ1-1; TRBD1 aligns across 7 bases. There are 15 residues in the CDR3. V shed 5 bases, J shed 3 bases, and the junction held 9 bases outside the gene matches. Per the germline V gene, CDR1 is SGHAT and CDR2 is FQNNGV. CDR3: CASSQRQGRDTEAFF. CDR3 sequence (DNA): TGTGCCAGCAGCCAAAGACAGGGCCGGGACACTGAAGCTTTCTTT.

With regard to this clonotype: The junction and the germline gene differ at one end; a read error may be behind it. The V call is TRBV7-9, the J call TRBJ1-5; tentatively, D is TRBD1 (5 bases). Germline lookup yields CDR1 SEHNR and CDR2 FQNEAQ (reference sequence). CDR3 size: 13 residues. The CDR3 loop is CASSQRGSQPQHF. CDR3 nucleotide sequence: TGCGCCAGCAGCCAACGGGGGAGTCAGCCCCAGCATTTT.

This clonotype came up many times. The CDR3 spells CATSERQQGGYGYTF. The DNA of the CDR3 is TGTGCCACCAGTGAGCGTCAACAGGGGGGATATGGCTACACCTTC. V usage is TRBV24-1 and J usage is TRBJ1-2, with 8 bases identical to TRBD1. Germline V gene lookup returns CDR1 KGHDR and CDR2 SFDVKD. The CDR3 spans 15 residues. The junction had 8 bases not matched to a gene; V was cut back by 4 bases and J by 5 bases.

Comments on this clonotype: This may be a read error, as it is one base from a much larger clone. This sequence joins TRBV24-1 and TRBJ2-7; D uncertain. The CDR3 spans 14 residues. Trimming removed 6 bases from V and 2 bases from J, with 13 bases in between. The germline CDR1 and CDR2 sequences are KGHDR and SFDVKD. Written as DNA, the CDR3 is TGTGCCACCAGTACCCACGGGCTCACCTACGAGCAGTACTTC. This sequence encodes CATSTHGLTYEQYF.

A few counts support this clonotype. V gene TRBV7-2 combines with J gene TRBJ1-4, with D uncertain. The CDR3 contains 12 residues. Trimming removed 4 bases at V and 7 bases at J, with 7 bases between. Germline values: CDR1 SGHTA, CDR2 FQGNSA. The CDR3 nucleotides are TGTGCCAGCAGCTCCTTAGGTGAAAAACTGTTTTTT. Translated: CASSSLGEKLFF.

The chain joins TRBV10-3 to TRBJ1-2; D is uncertain. The CDR3 totals 14 residues. Per the germline V gene, CDR1 is ENHRY and CDR2 is SYGVKD. Between the trimmed V and J ends, which lost 5 bases and 2 bases, there was a span of 12 bases. DNA for the CDR3: TGTGCCATCAGTAGGGATTCACGGAACTATGGCTACACCTTC. This gives the protein CAISRDSRNYGYTF.

This clonotype was seen only a few times. The V and J genes are TRBV2 and TRBJ1-1, with D possibly being TRBD1 (6 bases). With 2 bases removed from V and 11 bases from J, the gap between germline ends came to 18 bases. The CDR3 is 14 residues long. Germline V gene data show CDR1 as SNHLY and CDR2 as FYNNEI. CDR3 sequence (DNA): TGTGCCAGCAGTGAAAGGGGGGCTTCTAGGACGGCTTTCTTT. This translates into CASSERGASRTAFF. Looking up the rest from reference TRBV2 and TRBJ1-1 gives the full variable domain: EPEVTQTPSHQVTQMGQEVILRCVPISNHLYFYWYRQILGQKVEFLVSFYNNEISEKSEIFDDQFSVERPDGSNFTLKIRSTKLEDSAMYFCASSERGASRTAFFGQGTRLTVV.

Here the CDR3 reads CASSPPTSGTSYEQYF. The CDR3, as DNA: TGTGCCAGCAGTCCCCCGACTAGCGGGACCTCCTACGAGCAGTACTTC. The rearrangement uses TRBV27 and TRBJ2-7; the match to TRBD2 covers 11 bases. The germline V gene encodes CDR1 MNHEY and CDR2 SMNVEV (reference sequence). The CDR3 sequence is 16 residues long. The ends lost 5 bases at V and 0 bases at J; junction bases unmatched: 6.

The genes are TRBV29-1 and TRBJ2-3; 11 nucleotides align to TRBD2. After removal of 1 base from V and 8 bases from J, the junction contained 8 bases not matched to a gene. Germline V CDR1 and CDR2: SQVTM, ANQGSEA. This CDR3 region has 15 residues. The chain's CDR3 is CSVEGASGRSGTQYF. The CDR3 DNA follows: TGCAGCGTTGAAGGGGCTAGCGGGAGGTCAGGTACGCAGTATTTT.

Remarks on this clonotype: The junction departs from germline at one end; a sequencing error may be responsible. The chain carries TRBV7-8 and TRBJ1-1; possibly TRBD1 for D (6 bases). The germline CDR1 and CDR2 sequences are SGHVS and FQNEAQ. This CDR3 has 13 residues. CDR3 DNA: TGTGCCAGCAGCTTAACGCGGGACACTGAAACTTTCTTT. Translated: CASSLTRDTETFF.

This clonotype was detected many times. CDR3 region: CASSTGNVLTF. CDR3 bases: TGTGCCAGTTCGACAGGGAACGTCCTGACTTTC. This rearrangement joins TRBV19 to TRBJ2-6, with 7 bases lining up with TRBD1. Trimming removed 8 bases from V and 10 bases from J; junction bases left unmatched: 2. The CDR3 loop spans 11 amino acids. In germline, CDR1 is LNHDA, CDR2 SQIVND (reference sequence).

The V call is TRBV7-9, the J call TRBJ1-2; D unresolved. CDR3 size: 13 residues. Germline V gives CDR1 SEHNR, CDR2 FQNEAQ (reference sequence). The V end lost 9 bases, the J end lost 3 bases, and 14 bases lay between the germline ends. CDR3 amino acids: CASKLLQDYGYTF. The CDR3 DNA follows: TGTGCCAGTAAACTCCTTCAAGACTATGGCTACACCTTC.

This clonotype was observed a few times. The chain links TRBV25-1 to TRBJ1-1; a possible D gene is TRBD1 (5 bases). This CDR3 has 15 residues. Germline-derived CDR1 and CDR2 are MGHDK and SYGVNS. V was shortened by 6 bases and J by 0 bases, with 14 bases between the two germline ends. The CDR3 protein is CASSLPQGMNTEAFF. The CDR3 coding sequence is TGTGCCAGCAGCTTACCTCAGGGCATGAACACTGAAGCTTTCTTT.

In DNA form, the CDR3 reads TGTGCCAGCAGCCAAGATCTTAGTGGCGGGGAGCTGTTTTTT. It yields the protein CASSQDLSGGELFF. The chain uses TRBV14 and TRBJ2-2, with D uncertain. There are 14 residues in the CDR3. The germline V gene has CDR1 SGHDN and CDR2 FVKESK. Trimming removed 0 bases from V and 7 bases from J, with 9 bases in between.

The rearrangement links TRBV14 to TRBJ1-5; D remains ambiguous. The CDR3 totals 15 residues. Germline values: CDR1 SGHDN, CDR2 FVKESK. V dropped 4 bases and J dropped 0 bases, with 10 bases sitting between them. The CDR3 DNA is TGTGCCAGCAGCCTAATCGGGGATAGCAATCAGCCCCAGCATTTT. Translation gives CASSLIGDSNQPQHF.

The chain uses TRBV20-1 and TRBJ1-5, with D unclear. V was trimmed by 6 bases and J by 2 bases, leaving 11 bases between them. Germline loops: CDR1 DFQATT, CDR2 SNEGSKA (reference sequence). This CDR3 comprises 13 residues. The CDR3 loop reads CSASDVGNQPQHF. CDR3 nucleotide sequence: TGCAGTGCCTCGGACGTCGGCAATCAGCCCCAGCATTTT.